This TCR beta chain was found in a study of memory CD4+ T cells and cytomegalovirus serostatus. The CDR3 spans 14 residues. The V segment lost 1 base and the J segment 3 bases; nucleotides outside the gene matches: 2. From germline, CDR1 is SSHAT and CDR2 FNYEAQ (reference sequence). Profiled with immunoSEQ multiplex PCR; TCRdb holds only in-frame clones, not every one. The sample records 35,000 to 55,000 clones, around 80% being singletons. Turning to this clone: Its antigen remains unknown.

Single viable CD3+CD4+CD8-CD45RO+ cells were sorted as the memory CD4+ T cells. Study-wide points: Of more than 150 reported CMV TCRbeta sequences, around 62 were found in memory CD4+ repertoires.

The sample consisted of memory CD4+ T cells from blood. The TCR comes from an adult in good health and CMV-seronegative. The chain links TRBV7-7 to TRBJ2-5; 7 bases line up with TRBD2. The CDR3 protein is CASSLVGTKETQYF. In nucleotides, the CDR3 is TGTGCCAGCAGCTTAGTAGGGACTAAAGAGACCCAGTACTTC.